This TCR beta chain came from a study of T cell clonality in common variable immunodeficiency. The germline V gene encodes CDR1 KGHSH and CDR2 LQKENI. J lost 4 bases, V lost 3 bases, and 14 bases had no gene match. This CDR3 contains 17 residues. This clone was observed at least ten times. Its antigen remains unidentified. Read coverage stops 3 residues before the CDR3 terminus; the germline J gene supplies the remainder. Study-wide results and limits: CVID subjects shared fewer TCRbeta clones than healthy controls did. TCRbeta clonality was increased in CVID versus healthy controls. In common variable immunodeficiency, TCR beta chains reportedly carried fewer deletions and N-nucleotide insertions.

The protocol was immunoSEQ multiplex PCR, while the TCRdb copy is restricted to in-frame clones and leaves out a portion. The sample is made up of around 25,000 clones, none counted only once. Patients and controls were mostly of Caucasian heritage. Blood samples were heparinized, about 5 to 8 ml per donor. The sequencing input was peripheral blood mononuclear cells. The sequence came from a human donor with common variable immunodeficiency. The gene calls are TRBV18 and TRBJ1-2; 7 nucleotides agree with TRBD1. CDR3 residues: CASSPLKAGGRVYGYTF. The part of the CDR3 DNA that was read is TGTGCCAGCTCACCCCTCAAGGCAGGGGGTCGGGTCTATGGC.